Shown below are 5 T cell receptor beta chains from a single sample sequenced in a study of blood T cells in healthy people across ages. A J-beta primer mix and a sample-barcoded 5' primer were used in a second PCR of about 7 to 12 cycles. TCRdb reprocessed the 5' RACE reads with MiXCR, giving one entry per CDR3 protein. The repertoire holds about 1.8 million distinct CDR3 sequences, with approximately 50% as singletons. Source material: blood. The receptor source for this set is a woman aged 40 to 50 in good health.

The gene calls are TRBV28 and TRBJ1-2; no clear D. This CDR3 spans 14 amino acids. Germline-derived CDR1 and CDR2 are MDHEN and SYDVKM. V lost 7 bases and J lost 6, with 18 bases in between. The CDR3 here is CASTQIGRGNGYTF. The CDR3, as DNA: TGTGCCAGCACCCAAATCGGAAGAGGGAATGGCTACACCTTC.

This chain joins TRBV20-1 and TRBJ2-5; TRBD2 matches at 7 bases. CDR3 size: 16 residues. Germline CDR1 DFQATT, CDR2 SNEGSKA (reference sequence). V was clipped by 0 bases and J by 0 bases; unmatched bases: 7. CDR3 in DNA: TGCAGTGCTAGAGATCGGCGGGGGAGCTACCAAGAGACCCAGTACTTC. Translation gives CSARDRRGSYQETQYF.

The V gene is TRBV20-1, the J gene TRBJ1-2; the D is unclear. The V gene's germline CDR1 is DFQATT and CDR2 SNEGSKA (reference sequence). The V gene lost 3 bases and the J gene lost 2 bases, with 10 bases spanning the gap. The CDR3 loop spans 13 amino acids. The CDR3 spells CSARWRVNYGYTF. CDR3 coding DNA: TGCAGTGCTAGGTGGCGGGTGAACTATGGCTACACCTTC.

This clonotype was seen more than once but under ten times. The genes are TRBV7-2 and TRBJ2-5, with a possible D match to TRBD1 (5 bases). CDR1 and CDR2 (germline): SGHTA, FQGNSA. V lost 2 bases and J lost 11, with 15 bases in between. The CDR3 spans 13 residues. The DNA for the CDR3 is TGTGCCAGCAGCTTAAAAGGGGCAGACCTTCAGTACTTC. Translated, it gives CASSLKGADLQYF. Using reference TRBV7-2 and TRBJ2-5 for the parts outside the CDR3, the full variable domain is GAGVSQSPSNKVTEKGKDVELRCDPISGHTALYWYRQSLGQGLEFLIYFQGNSAPDKSGLPSDRFSAERTGGSVSTLTIQRTQQEDSAVYLCASSLKGADLQYFGPGTRLLVL.

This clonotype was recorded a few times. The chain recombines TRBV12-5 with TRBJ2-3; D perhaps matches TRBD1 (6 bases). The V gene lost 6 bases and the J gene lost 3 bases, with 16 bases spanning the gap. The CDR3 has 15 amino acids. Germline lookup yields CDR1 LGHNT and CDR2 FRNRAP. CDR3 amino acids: CASGSGTSRTDTQYF. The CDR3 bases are TGTGCTAGTGGATCCGGGACATCGCGGACAGATACGCAGTATTTT.